This T cell receptor beta chain was retrieved from a study of OX40 agonist ivuxolimab in advanced cancers. The repertoire was sequenced with immunoSEQ multiplex PCR; TCRdb's copy has only in-frame clones and lacks some. Of some 50,000 clones in the sample, about nine tenths were seen once. CDR1 is LNHDA, CDR2 SQIVND, per germline (reference sequence). Between the trimmed V and J ends, which lost 6 bases and 1 base, there was a span of 16 bases. There are 16 residues in the CDR3. The rearrangement links TRBV19 to TRBJ2-4, with D possibly matching TRBD2 (6 bases). Specimen: CD4+ or CD8+ T cells sorted from blood, collected in a trial of the OX40 agonist ivuxolimab. The sequence derives from an adult with an advanced solid tumor such as melanoma, head and neck, liver or kidney cancer. The CDR3 sequence is CASRYTGGGAKNIQYF. CDR3 nucleotide sequence: TGTGCCAGTAGATACACGGGTGGAGGGGCCAAAAACATTCAGTACTTC.